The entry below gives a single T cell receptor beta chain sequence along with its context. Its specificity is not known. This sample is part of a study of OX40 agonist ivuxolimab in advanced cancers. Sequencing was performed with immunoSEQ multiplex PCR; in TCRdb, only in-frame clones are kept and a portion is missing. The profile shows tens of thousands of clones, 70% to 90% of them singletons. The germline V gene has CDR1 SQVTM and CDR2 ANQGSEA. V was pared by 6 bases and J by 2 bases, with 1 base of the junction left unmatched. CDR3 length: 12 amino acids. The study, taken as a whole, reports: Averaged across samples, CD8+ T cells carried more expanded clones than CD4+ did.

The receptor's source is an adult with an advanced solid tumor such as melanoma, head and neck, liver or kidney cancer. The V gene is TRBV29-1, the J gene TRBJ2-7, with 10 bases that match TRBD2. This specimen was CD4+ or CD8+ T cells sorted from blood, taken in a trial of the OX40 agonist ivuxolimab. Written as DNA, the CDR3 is TGCAGCGTGCTAGCGGGGGCCTACGAGCAGTACTTC. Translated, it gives CSVLAGAYEQYF.